A selection of T cell receptor beta chains follows, all from one sample in a study of shared clonotypes between healthy human individuals. Here immunoSEQ multiplex PCR was the method, and the copy in TCRdb shows in-frame clones only, minus some. The sample records about 450,000 clones, roughly three quarters being singletons. Sequences were obtained from PBMCs. These receptors came from a middle-aged woman in good health. Some clones in this sample may be carry-over from other donors' samples. Each CDR3 is given with its conserved first and last residue. A D gene is named only where the DNA matches it firmly. Clone sizes are given selectively: once, few, many, or a class where the clone is expanded.

j_call: TRBJ1-5
clone_size: .
d_call: .
v_call: TRBV6-5
cdr3_aa: CASSYSGQSNQPQHF
cdr3_nt: TGTGCCAGCAGTTACTCGGGACAAAGCAATCAGCCCCAGCATTTT

j_call: TRBJ2-7
clone_size: .
d_call: TRBD2
v_call: TRBV9
cdr3_aa: CASSVPKWEGLYEQYF
cdr3_nt: TGTGCCAGCAGCGTACCAAAGTGGGAGGGCCTGTACGAGCAGTACTTC

j_call: TRBJ2-7
clone_size: once
d_call: TRBD1
v_call: TRBV5-1
cdr3_aa: CASSARVPGGDEQYF
cdr3_nt: TGCGCCAGCAGCGCCCGGGTCCCAGGGGGCGACGAGCAGTACTTC

j_call: TRBJ2-3
clone_size: .
d_call: .
v_call: TRBV7-2
cdr3_aa: CASSPRGGRVADTQYF
cdr3_nt: TGTGCCAGCAGCCCGCGTGGCGGGCGGGTGGCAGATACGCAGTATTTT

j_call: TRBJ2-7
clone_size: .
d_call: .
v_call: TRBV27
cdr3_aa: CASYRGYEQYF
cdr3_nt: TGTGCCAGCTACCGGGGCTACGAGCAGTACTTC

j_call: TRBJ2-2
clone_size: .
d_call: .
v_call: TRBV7-3
cdr3_aa: CASSSYTGELFF
cdr3_nt: TGTGCCAGCAGCTCGTACACCGGGGAGCTGTTTTTT

j_call: TRBJ2-4
clone_size: .
d_call: TRBD2
v_call: TRBV28
cdr3_aa: CASSRLAGIAKNIQYF
cdr3_nt: TGTGCCAGCAGCCGACTAGCGGGGATAGCCAAAAACATTCAGTACTTC

j_call: TRBJ1-2
clone_size: .
d_call: .
v_call: TRBV30
cdr3_aa: CAWEGANYGYTF
cdr3_nt: TGTGCCTGGGAGGGCGCTAACTATGGCTACACCTTC

j_call: TRBJ1-1
clone_size: few
d_call: .
v_call: TRBV11-2
cdr3_aa: CASSTAGGTEAFF
cdr3_nt: TGTGCCAGCAGCACCGCGGGGGGCACTGAAGCTTTCTTT

j_call: TRBJ2-5
clone_size: .
d_call: .
v_call: TRBV5-1
cdr3_aa: CASSLGREDAGSRRETQYF
cdr3_nt: TGCGCCAGCTCCTTGGGGCGAGAAGACGCGGGCTCTCGGCGGGAGACCCAGTACTTC